The 32 T cell receptor beta chains in this list originate from one sample, sequenced in a study of blood T cell repertoires in COVID-19 (dated by TCRdb to 2019 to 2021). Receptors were amplified or captured by the immunoSEQ multiplex PCR assay. Sourced from immuneACCESS, this table was stored by TCRdb with only in-frame sequences that have V and J called. A share of the clones is absent; for the studies checked, an unresolved V gene accounts for under half, and the remainder has no known explanation. The sample table contains a few hundred thousand clones; only one count was recorded for around 84% of them. The top ten constitute roughly a sixth of the sample. Material for sequencing was PBMCs or T cells enriched from blood (not recorded which). The receptors were sampled from a man in his forties who had recovered from COVID-19.

The J gene is TRBJ2-5, the V gene TRBV24-1, with D tentatively TRBD2 (5 bases). Per germline, CDR1 KGHDR and CDR2 SFDVKD. This CDR3 comprises 13 residues. Trimming shortened V by 0 bases and J by 5 bases, and 6 bases separated the two germline ends. The CDR3 reads CATSDLWEETQYF. In nucleotides, the CDR3 is TGTGCCACCAGTGATTTGTGGGAGGAGACCCAGTACTTC.

V and J are TRBV18 and TRBJ2-3; possible D gene TRBD1, 6 bases. The CDR3 extends over 14 amino acids. CDR1 is KGHSH, CDR2 LQKENI, per germline. The ends were cut back, 4 bases at V and 4 bases at J, with 12 bases in the middle. CDR3: CASSLVGQSDTQYF. CDR3 sequence (DNA): TGTGCCAGCTCACTCGTCGGACAGTCAGATACGCAGTATTTT.

The chain has TRBV5-5 and TRBJ2-1; D possibly corresponds to TRBD2 (5 bases). Germline V gene lookup returns CDR1 SGHKS and CDR2 YYEKEE (reference sequence). Trimming pared 2 bases from V and 0 bases from J, leaving 6 bases between. There are 14 residues in the CDR3. CDR3 sequence reads: CASSLGSSYNEQFF. As DNA, the CDR3 is TGTGCCAGCAGCTTAGGGAGCTCCTACAATGAGCAGTTCTTC.

This chain uses TRBV7-9 with TRBJ2-5; tentatively, D is TRBD1 (5 bases). This CDR3 has 15 residues. Trimming stripped 6 bases from V and 4 bases from J, with 18 bases between. The germline gives CDR1 SEHNR, CDR2 FQNEAQ (reference sequence). Here the CDR3 reads CASSRVQGLRETQYF. The CDR3 DNA reads as TGTGCCAGCAGTAGAGTGCAGGGTTTGCGAGAGACCCAGTACTTC.

Only one count was recorded for this clone. The chain joins TRBV3-1 (or the pseudogene TRBV3-2) to TRBJ2-7; TRBD1 is a possible D gene (6 bases). The CDR3 is 17 residues long. The germline V gene has CDR1 LGHDT and CDR2 YNNKEL (reference sequence). Trimming cost V 0 bases and J 0 bases, with 15 bases left between them. Written as DNA, the CDR3 is TGTGCCAGCAGCCAAGATTTGGGTCAGGGGAGCTCCTACGAGCAGTACTTC. Amino acid sequence: CASSQDLGQGSSYEQYF.

This clone was seen once. The chain employs TRBV5-1 and TRBJ2-2; possibly TRBD2 for D (6 bases). The CDR3 is 16 amino acids. Trimming removed 4 bases at V and 2 bases at J, with 15 bases between. Germline V CDR1 and CDR2: SGHRS, YFSETQ. The CDR3 coding sequence is TGCGCCAGCAGCCGTAATGGGAGGACTAACACCGGGGAGCTGTTTTTT. This encodes CASSRNGRTNTGELFF.

This clone came up a few times. This same CDR3 is encoded by further DNA sequences in the sample. The V gene is TRBV30, the J gene TRBJ1-5; tentative D call: TRBD1 (5 bases). Germline CDR1 GTSNPN, CDR2 SVGIG (reference sequence). This CDR3 spans 14 amino acids. V dropped 0 bases and J dropped 7 bases, with 13 bases sitting between them. DNA for the CDR3: TGTGCCTGGAGTGTCGGGCAGGGTGGACAGCCCCAGCATTTT. Translation: CAWSVGQGGQPQHF.

Written as DNA, the CDR3 is TGCGCCAGCAGCCAAAATCCACGATGGGGCTCGGATACGCAGTATTTT. Its protein product is CASSQNPRWGSDTQYF. The chain couples TRBV4-1 to TRBJ2-3, with D tentatively TRBD1 (5 bases). Germline CDR1 and CDR2: MGHRA and YSYEKL. V lost 2 bases to trimming and J lost 6 bases, with 18 bases between them. CDR3 length equals 16 residues.

The CDR3 loop reads CASSRTSWDTDTQYF. The CDR3 coding sequence is TGTGCCAGCAGTCGGACTAGCTGGGACACAGATACGCAGTATTTT. The chain links TRBV28 to TRBJ2-3; 8 nucleotides line up with TRBD2. The germline gives CDR1 MDHEN, CDR2 SYDVKM. The CDR3 covers 15 residues. V gave up 5 bases and J gave up 2 bases; unmatched junction bases: 6.

This clone was seen just once. This chain joins TRBV11-1 and TRBJ2-1; D perhaps matches TRBD1 (5 bases). V lost 6 bases and J lost 5, with 11 bases in between. CDR1 and CDR2 (germline): SGHAT, FQDESV (reference sequence). The CDR3 contains 13 residues. CDR3 coding DNA: TGTGCCAGCAGTCTGGACAATAACAATGAGCAGTTCTTC. Translating gives CASSLDNNNEQFF.

This clone occurred a few times. As DNA, the CDR3 is TGTGCCAGTAGTATCGAGACAGCTGCACCCTACGAGCAGTACTTC. It encodes CASSIETAAPYEQYF. The genes are TRBV19 and TRBJ2-7, with D perhaps TRBD1 (5 bases). Germline lookup yields CDR1 LNHDA and CDR2 SQIVND (reference sequence). Between the trimmed V and J ends, which lost 3 bases and 2 bases, there was a span of 14 bases. The CDR3 length is 15 residues.

This chain connects TRBV4-1 to TRBJ1-1; D unresolved. The CDR3 contains 14 residues. Germline-derived CDR1 and CDR2 are MGHRA and YSYEKL. Trimming removed 0 bases from V and 3 bases from J, with 8 bases in between. The DNA of the CDR3 is TGCGCCAGCAGCCAAGAGCAAGCGTACACTGAAGCTTTCTTT. Its protein is CASSQEQAYTEAFF.

The chain employs TRBV7-9 and TRBJ1-1, with D possibly matching TRBD1 (6 bases). From germline, CDR1 is SEHNR and CDR2 FQNEAQ (reference sequence). Trimming cost V 1 base and J 6 bases, with 12 bases left between them. The CDR3 is 14 amino acids. Here the CDR3 reads CASSLGTAGSEAFF. CDR3 nucleotide sequence: TGTGCCAGCAGCTTAGGGACAGCTGGTTCTGAAGCTTTCTTT.

This clone was observed a single time. The chain combines TRBV30 with TRBJ1-6, with D unclear. The CDR3 spans 13 residues. V was trimmed by 8 bases and J by 1 base, leaving 9 bases between them. Germline loops: CDR1 GTSNPN, CDR2 SVGIG (reference sequence). As DNA, the CDR3 is TGTGCCGGAAGGGAGTCCTATAATTCACCCCTCCACTTT. Translation gives CAGRESYNSPLHF.

CDR3 DNA: TGTGCCAGCAGCGGCATACTAGCGGGAGACCGTCCCGGGGAGCTGTTTTTT. As protein: CASSGILAGDRPGELFF. The rearrangement links TRBV9 to TRBJ2-2, with TRBD2 identical over 11 bases. Trimming at V came to 3 bases and at J to 6 bases, leaving 10 bases not matched to a gene. The length of the CDR3 is 17 residues. Germline V gene sequence: CDR1 SGDLS, CDR2 YYNGEE.

This chain uses TRBV28 with TRBJ1-1; 8 bases are a match to TRBD1. Germline CDR1 reads MDHEN; CDR2 reads SYDVKM. The J segment lost 3 bases and the V segment lost 6 bases, leaving 12 bases of the junction unmatched. The CDR3 runs 16 residues. As DNA, the CDR3 is TGTGCCAGCAGCTCCACGCAGGGGGCATCCTACACTGAAGCTTTCTTT. It translates to CASSSTQGASYTEAFF.

V and J are TRBV28 and TRBJ1-5; 11 nucleotides agree with TRBD1. V was clipped by 4 bases and J by 6 bases; unmatched bases: 5. This CDR3 comprises 15 residues. Per the germline V gene, CDR1 is MDHEN and CDR2 is SYDVKM. In DNA, the CDR3 is TGTGCCAGCAGTTCCGGACAGGGGGCAGCTCAGCCCCAGCATTTT. Protein: CASSSGQGAAQPQHF.

This clone was seen a handful of times. This chain uses TRBV25-1 with TRBJ1-2, with 7 positions matching TRBD1. The J segment lost 3 bases and the V segment lost 3 bases, leaving 7 bases of the junction unmatched. This CDR3 spans 15 amino acids. From germline, CDR1 is MGHDK and CDR2 SYGVNS. CDR3 region: CASSDPGTADYGYTF. The DNA for the CDR3 is TGTGCCAGCAGTGACCCCGGGACAGCCGACTATGGCTACACCTTC.

In DNA, the CDR3 is TGTGCCAGCAGCTTTTTAGGGGTTGGAGAAAAACTGTTTTTT. Its translation is CASSFLGVGEKLFF. The J gene is TRBJ1-4, the V gene TRBV7-2, with a tentative D call TRBD1 (5 bases). Per germline, CDR1 SGHTA and CDR2 FQGNSA. Deletions cut 3 bases from V and 8 bases from J, with 13 bases between. The CDR3 is made up of 14 amino acids.

This clone was picked up a small number of times. The chain links TRBV30 to TRBJ1-6, with TRBD1 matching over 11 bases. Per the germline V gene, CDR1 is GTSNPN and CDR2 is SVGIG (reference sequence). The CDR3 consists of 16 residues. V dropped 0 bases and J dropped 7; count of bases not matched to a gene: 5. The CDR3 sequence: CAWSVRGDRGNSPLHF. Written as DNA, the CDR3 is TGTGCCTGGAGTGTACGAGGGGACAGGGGGAATTCACCCCTCCACTTT.

This chain links TRBV24-1 with TRBJ1-3; 7 bases agree with TRBD1. The CDR3 has 18 amino acids. The germline V gene has CDR1 KGHDR and CDR2 SFDVKD. Losses at the gene ends were 10 bases for V and 0 bases for J; bases not matched to a gene: 17. The CDR3 bases are TGTGCCACAACTTTAGAGCGGGGGGACAGTCCCTCTGGAAACACCATATATTTT. Translating it yields CATTLERGDSPSGNTIYF.

The chain combines TRBV2 with TRBJ2-7; 9 nucleotides agree with TRBD2. The germline gives CDR1 SNHLY, CDR2 FYNNEI. After removal of 11 bases from V and 7 bases from J, the junction contained 9 bases not matched to a gene. This CDR3 is built from 12 residues. The CDR3: CAGGLAVGEQYF. As DNA, the CDR3 is TGTGCCGGGGGACTAGCAGTGGGGGAGCAGTACTTC.

The rearrangement uses TRBV6-5 and TRBJ1-3; D not resolved. The CDR3 loop spans 13 amino acids. Trimming stripped 6 bases from V and 4 bases from J, with 10 bases between. Germline V lookup: CDR1 MNHEY, CDR2 SVGAGI. In DNA, the CDR3 is TGTGCCAGCAGCGGGGTTTTCGGAAACACCATATATTTT. Translated, it gives CASSGVFGNTIYF.

The rearrangement uses TRBV20-1 and TRBJ1-5, with TRBD1 matching 9 bases. This CDR3 has 20 residues. Germline CDR1 and CDR2: DFQATT and SNEGSKA (reference sequence). The V and J ends lost 3 bases and 6 bases, in that order; junction bases with no gene match: 24. The chain's CDR3 is CSASQWGWGQGRRSGQPQHF. The CDR3 DNA follows: TGCAGTGCTAGTCAATGGGGGTGGGGACAGGGTAGAAGGTCGGGTCAGCCCCAGCATTTT.

The chain joins TRBV28 to TRBJ2-2; TRBD2 matches at 11 bases. The V and J ends lost 6 bases and 3 bases, in that order; junction bases with no gene match: 6. The CDR3 totals 16 residues. The V gene's germline CDR1 is MDHEN and CDR2 SYDVKM. As DNA, the CDR3 is TGTGCCAGCAGCCCTAGCGGGAGGTGGGACACCGGGGAGCTGTTTTTT. Amino acids: CASSPSGRWDTGELFF.

The V call is TRBV19, the J call TRBJ1-1; D not resolved. The germline V gene has CDR1 LNHDA and CDR2 SQIVND (reference sequence). The V and J ends lost 6 bases and 1 base respectively, with 9 bases between them. The CDR3 contains 13 residues. Here the CDR3 reads CASRVQPNTEAFF. The CDR3 coding sequence is TGTGCCAGTAGGGTACAACCGAACACTGAAGCTTTCTTT.

This chain joins TRBV18 and TRBJ2-1, with TRBD2 identical over 8 bases. There are 15 residues in the CDR3. CDR1 KGHSH and CDR2 LQKENI come from the germline V gene. After removal of 0 bases from V and 5 bases from J, the junction contained 3 bases not matched to a gene. The CDR3 DNA follows: TGTGCCAGCTCACCACCCCATAGCGGGAACAATGAGCAGTTCTTC. Translation: CASSPPHSGNNEQFF.

The V gene is TRBV28, the J gene TRBJ1-6; the match to TRBD1 covers 8 bases. Per germline, CDR1 MDHEN and CDR2 SYDVKM. This CDR3 comprises 16 residues. V gave up 4 bases and J gave up 4 bases; unmatched junction bases: 6. The CDR3 coding sequence is TGTGCCAGCAGTTCCTGGGACAGGCGGTATAATTCACCCCTCCACTTT. Its protein is CASSSWDRRYNSPLHF. The whole variable domain, remainder taken from reference TRBV28 and TRBJ1-6, is DVKVTQSSRYLVKRTGEKVFLECVQDMDHENMFWYRQDPGLGLRLIYFSYDVKMKEKGDIPEGYSVSREKKERFSLILESASTNQTSMYLCASSSWDRRYNSPLHFGNGTRLTVT.

The chain is built from TRBV14 and TRBJ1-3; D perhaps matches TRBD1 (6 bases). Germline CDR1 and CDR2: SGHDN and FVKESK. The length of the CDR3 is 15 residues. V was clipped by 4 bases and J by 0 bases, with 10 bases between them. For the CDR3, the DNA is TGTGCCAGCAGCCCCGGACAGAGCTCTGGAAACACCATATATTTT. Translating it yields CASSPGQSSGNTIYF.

The genes are TRBV9 and TRBJ1-1, with a tentative D call TRBD1 (5 bases). The germline CDR1 and CDR2 sequences are SGDLS and YYNGEE. This CDR3 has 16 amino acids. Deletions cut 0 bases from V and 7 bases from J, with 19 bases between. CDR3 region: CASSVDPFGGALEAFF. The DNA for the CDR3 is TGTGCCAGCAGCGTAGATCCCTTCGGGGGTGCCCTTGAAGCTTTCTTT. Full variable domain (missing parts from reference TRBV9 and TRBJ1-1): DSGVTQTPKHLITATGQRVTLRCSPRSGDLSVYWYQQSLDQGLQFLIQYYNGEERAKGNILERFSAQQFPDLHSELNLSSLELGDSALYFCASSVDPFGGALEAFFGQGTRLTVV.

This chain links TRBV5-6 with TRBJ2-7, with 9 nucleotides matching TRBD1. Germline trimming cut 4 bases from V and 5 bases from J; bases unmatched to any gene: 13. Germline V lookup: CDR1 SGHDT, CDR2 YYEEEE. The CDR3 length is 16 residues. The CDR3 DNA follows: TGTGCCAGCAGCAAAGACAGGGGGATTAGGAGTGACGAGCAGTACTTC. Its translation: CASSKDRGIRSDEQYF. Combining the CDR3 with reference TRBV5-6 and TRBJ2-7 gives the whole variable domain DAGVTQSPTHLIKTRGQQVTLRCSPKSGHDTVSWYQQALGQGPQFIFQYYEEEERQRGNFPDRFSGHQFPNYSSELNVNALLLGDSALYLCASSKDRGIRSDEQYFGPGTRLTVT.

Turning to this clone: Germline is not matched at one junction end, which may reflect a read error. The chain couples TRBV5-1 to TRBJ2-3, with a tentative D call TRBD2 (6 bases). The germline V gene encodes CDR1 SGHRS and CDR2 YFSETQ. This CDR3 has 16 residues. The CDR3 protein is CASTLGGATSTDTQYF. CDR3 DNA: TGCGCCAGCACCTTGGGAGGAGCGACTAGCACAGATACGCAGTATTTT.